This record looks at one T cell receptor beta chain sequence and its context. V lost 7 bases to trimming and J lost 4 bases; unmatched junction nucleotides: 8. The CDR3 length is 15 residues. Germline V gene lookup returns CDR1 WSHSY and CDR2 SAAADI. The record originates from a study of OX40 agonist ivuxolimab in advanced cancers. Study-wide context: Hepatocellular carcinoma, melanoma, renal cell or head and neck cancer was diagnosed in the dose-escalation patients.

Only in-frame clones appear in the TCRdb table, and some are missing; sequencing was by immunoSEQ multiplex PCR. Altogether 70,000 or so clones are present, more than 75% being singletons, with the ten largest covering less than 0.8%. The TCR comes from an adult with an advanced solid tumor such as melanoma, head and neck, liver or kidney cancer. The chain has TRBV10-2 and TRBJ2-3; 10 bases are shared with TRBD2. The specimen was CD4+ or CD8+ T cells sorted from blood, collected in a trial of the OX40 agonist ivuxolimab. DNA of the CDR3: TGCGCCAGCACCAGAGCTAGCGGGAGCCCAGATACGCAGTATTTT. Translation gives CASTRASGSPDTQYF.